This T cell receptor beta chain was recorded in a study of shared T cell receptors in the human thymus. Produced via immunoSEQ multiplex PCR; TCRdb's table is partial and in-frame only. The top ten hold more than 0.01% of the sample, which has under 700,000 clones, 78% seen once. The germline CDR1 and CDR2 sequences are SGHRS and YFSETQ. V was clipped by 4 bases and J by 3 bases; unmatched bases: 6. There are 16 residues in the CDR3. The same data also went into a second study, on human thymus T cells. This second report adds: Infants, healthy and Finnish, who were having corrective surgery for congenital heart defects served as donors. From resections taken during corrective heart surgery, the thymus tissue was obtained. What appeared biased in thymic and blood repertoires was the usage of V and J genes. Unrelated individuals were reported by related research to share highly overlapping thymic repertoires.

V usage is TRBV5-1 and J usage is TRBJ2-1, with TRBD1 matching over 11 bases. This receptor was obtained from a boy less than two years old with a congenital heart defect. Material for sequencing was thymocytes. CDR3 coding DNA: TGCGCCAGCAGCCCCTTAGGGACAGGGGGCTACAATGAGCAGTTCTTC. Translated, it gives CASSPLGTGGYNEQFF.